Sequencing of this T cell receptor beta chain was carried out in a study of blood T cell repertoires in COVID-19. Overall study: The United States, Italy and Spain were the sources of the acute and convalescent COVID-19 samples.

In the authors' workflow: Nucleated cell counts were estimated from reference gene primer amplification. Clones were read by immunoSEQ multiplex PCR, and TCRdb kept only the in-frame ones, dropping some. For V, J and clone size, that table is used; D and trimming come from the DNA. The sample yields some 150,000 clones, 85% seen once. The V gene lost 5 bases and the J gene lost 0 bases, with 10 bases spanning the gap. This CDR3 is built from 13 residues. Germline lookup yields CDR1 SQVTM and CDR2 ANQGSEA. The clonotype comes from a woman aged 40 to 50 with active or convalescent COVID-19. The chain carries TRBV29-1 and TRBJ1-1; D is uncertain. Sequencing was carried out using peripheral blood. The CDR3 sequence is CSVSVSLNTEAFF. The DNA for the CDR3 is TGCAGCGTTTCAGTCAGTCTGAACACTGAAGCTTTCTTT.